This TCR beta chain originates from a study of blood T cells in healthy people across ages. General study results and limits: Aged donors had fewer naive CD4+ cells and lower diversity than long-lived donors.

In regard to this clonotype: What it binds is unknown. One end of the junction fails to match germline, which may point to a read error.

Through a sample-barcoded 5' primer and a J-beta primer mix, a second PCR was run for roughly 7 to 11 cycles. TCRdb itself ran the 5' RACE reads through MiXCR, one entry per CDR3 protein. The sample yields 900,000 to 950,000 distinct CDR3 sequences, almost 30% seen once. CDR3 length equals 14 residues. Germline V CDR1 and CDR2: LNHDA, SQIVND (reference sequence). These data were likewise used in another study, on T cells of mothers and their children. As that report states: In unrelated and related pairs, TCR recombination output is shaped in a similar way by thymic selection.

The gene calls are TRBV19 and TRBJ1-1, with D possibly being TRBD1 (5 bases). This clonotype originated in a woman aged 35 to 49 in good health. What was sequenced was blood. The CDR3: CASSPGPGGTEVFF. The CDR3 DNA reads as TGTGCCAGTAGCCCCGGACCAGGAGGGACTGAAGTTTTCTTT.